The clone carrying this T cell receptor (beta chain) was seen at least ten times. Its cognate antigen is unknown. Germline assignment: CDR1 MNHEY and CDR2 SVGEGT. The ends were cut back, 11 bases at V and 5 bases at J, with 18 bases in the middle. This CDR3 contains 13 residues. This sample stems from a study of regulatory T cells in long-lasting Graves disease. Findings and caveats of the study: There were preferences for TRBV28, TRBJ1-2 and TRBJ2-5 in persistent disease. TCR diversity was lower in persistent than newly diagnosed Graves' disease.

Arm-PCR of CDR3 regions and iRepertoire HTBI primers were the basis on which TCR beta libraries were built. The authors' processing: Overall, samples carried approximately 60 TRBV and about 15 TRBJ segments. Each CDR3 protein gets one entry after TCRdb re-called the multiplex PCR reads with MiXCR. The V and J calls shown here were made by TCRdb, not taken from the authors' results. The profile shows a few hundred thousand distinct CDR3 sequences, approximately 23% of them singletons. Time point denoted: persistent/refractory GD, antithyroid drugs over 5 years with positive TRAb. From PBMCs, RNA was extracted and then used to make the TCR library. Each patient gave 8.5 to 10 milliliters of EDTA-anticoagulated peripheral blood.

The starting material was peripheral blood mononuclear cells (PBMCs), obtained when the disease was refractory, from a patient treated with antithyroid drugs. The receptor was derived from a middle-aged woman with Graves disease. The chain employs TRBV6-2 or TRBV6-3 and TRBJ2-5; perhaps D is TRBD1 or TRBD2 (6 bases each). This CDR3 reads CAGEQGLGETQYF. The CDR3 DNA follows: TGTGCCGGGGAACAGGGACTTGGCGAGACCCAGTACTTC.